This T cell receptor (beta chain) was identified in a study of T cells in Graves' hyperthyroidism and ophthalmopathy. This CDR3 comprises 15 residues. The V segment lost 2 bases and the J segment 6 bases; nucleotides outside the gene matches: 8. The V gene's germline CDR1 is SGHRS and CDR2 YFSETQ. Hyperthyroidism was newly diagnosed in patients aged 18 to 65 (duration under 2 months). This clonotype was picked up a small number of times. Its antigen is still unknown. RNA transcripts provided the source from which TCR beta CDR3 regions were amplified. With the HTBI primer set, the TCR CDR3 went through a first round of RT-PCR. TCRdb processed the multiplex PCR reads anew with MiXCR; each CDR3 protein has one entry. The sample carries about 500,000 distinct CDR3 sequences, about 15% recorded once. General study findings and limits: By a 13 V-J model, ophthalmopathy was set apart from stable hyperthyroidism. In validation, the model predicted ophthalmopathy. These predictions came a median roughly seven months before onset.

This TCR was sampled from a woman between 18 and 30 years old with Graves' hyperthyroidism. The sequenced sample was blood. The chain couples TRBV5-1 to TRBJ2-5, with 9 bases identical to TRBD2. The CDR3 nucleotides are TGCGCCAGCAGCTTCGTAGCGGGAGAGGGGAAGACCCAGTACTTC. Translating gives CASSFVAGEGKTQYF.